This entry is about one T cell receptor (beta chain). What it binds is unknown. Other DNA sequences in the same sample also yield this CDR3. This table comes from immunoSEQ multiplex PCR, and its TCRdb copy is limited to in-frame clones, with some not included. The data hold fewer than 200,000 clones, with roughly nine tenths observed a single time. From germline, CDR1 is SSHAT and CDR2 FNYEAQ (reference sequence). This CDR3 is 13 amino acids long. This record comes from a study of cytomegalovirus exposure and HLA in healthy donors. Study-wide points: Clusters of TCRs from the first cohort tended to co-occur in the roughly 120 validation repertoires (as a later analysis found). Cytomegalovirus status was reportedly diagnosed by the classifier with high specificity and sensitivity.

The gene calls are TRBV7-7 and TRBJ1-2; D not certain. The sequence was obtained from a woman aged 30 to 39 in good health and CMV-seronegative. The source material was PBMCs. The CDR3 region has the DNA TGTGCTAGCCTCTCCCCGGTTGGATATGGCTACACCTTC. It codes for CASLSPVGYGYTF.